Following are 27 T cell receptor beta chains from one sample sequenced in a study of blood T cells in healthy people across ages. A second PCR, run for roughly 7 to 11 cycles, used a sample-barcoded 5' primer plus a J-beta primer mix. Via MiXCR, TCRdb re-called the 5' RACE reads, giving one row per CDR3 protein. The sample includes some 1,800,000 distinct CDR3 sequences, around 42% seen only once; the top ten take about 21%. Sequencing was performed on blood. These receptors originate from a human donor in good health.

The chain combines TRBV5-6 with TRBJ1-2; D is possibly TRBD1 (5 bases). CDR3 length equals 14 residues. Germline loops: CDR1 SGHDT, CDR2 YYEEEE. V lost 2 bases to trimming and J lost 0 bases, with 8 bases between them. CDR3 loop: CASSFKTANYGYTF. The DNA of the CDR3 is TGTGCCAGCAGCTTTAAGACAGCTAACTATGGCTACACCTTC.

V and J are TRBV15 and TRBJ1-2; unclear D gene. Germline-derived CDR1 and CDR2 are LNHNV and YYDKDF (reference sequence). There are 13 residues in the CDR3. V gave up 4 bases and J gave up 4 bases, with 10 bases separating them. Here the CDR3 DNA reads TGTGCCACCAGCATCGGAGCGGGCTATGGCTACACCTTC. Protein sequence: CATSIGAGYGYTF.

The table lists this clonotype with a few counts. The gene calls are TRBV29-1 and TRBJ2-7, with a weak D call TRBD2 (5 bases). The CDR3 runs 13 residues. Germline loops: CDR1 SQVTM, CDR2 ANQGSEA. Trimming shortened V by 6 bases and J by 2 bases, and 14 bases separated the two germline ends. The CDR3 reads CSVAGLGPYEQYF. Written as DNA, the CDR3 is TGCAGCGTCGCCGGACTCGGACCCTACGAGCAGTACTTC.

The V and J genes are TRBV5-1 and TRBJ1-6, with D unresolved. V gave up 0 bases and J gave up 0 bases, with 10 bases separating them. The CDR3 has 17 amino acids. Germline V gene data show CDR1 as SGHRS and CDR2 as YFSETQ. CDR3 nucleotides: TGCGCCAGCAGCTTGGTTCAGTCCGGCTCCTATAATTCACCCCTCCACTTT. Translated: CASSLVQSGSYNSPLHF.

The CDR3 coding sequence is TGTGCCAGCAGTTTATTCAGGGCTGAAGCTTTCTTT. It codes for CASSLFRAEAFF. V gene TRBV28 combines with J gene TRBJ1-1, with D possibly being TRBD1 (5 bases). The V end lost 1 base, the J end lost 6 bases, and 6 bases lay between the germline ends. The CDR3 extends over 12 amino acids. CDR1 is MDHEN and CDR2 is SYDVKM in the germline V gene.

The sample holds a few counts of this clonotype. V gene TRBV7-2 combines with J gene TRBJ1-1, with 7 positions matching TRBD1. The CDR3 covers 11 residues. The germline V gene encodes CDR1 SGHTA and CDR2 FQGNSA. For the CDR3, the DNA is TGTTTGGGCGGGACAGCCACTGAAGCTTTCTTT. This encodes CLGGTATEAFF.

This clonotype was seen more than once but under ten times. CDR3 bases: TGTGCCAGCAGTTTTCCCCCGGCTAGCGGGGGACGACGGCTTGAGCAGTTCTTC. This sequence encodes CASSFPPASGGRRLEQFF. This chain connects TRBV12-3 or TRBV12-4 to TRBJ2-1; 10 bases are a match to TRBD2. Trimming at V came to 3 bases and at J to 9 bases, leaving 17 bases not matched to a gene. The length of the CDR3 is 18 residues.

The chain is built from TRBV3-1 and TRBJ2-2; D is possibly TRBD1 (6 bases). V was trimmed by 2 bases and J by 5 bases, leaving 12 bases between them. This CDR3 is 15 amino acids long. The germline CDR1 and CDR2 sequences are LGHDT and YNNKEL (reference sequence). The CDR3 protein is CASSQNRVGTGELFF. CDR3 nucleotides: TGTGCCAGCAGCCAAAACAGGGTTGGTACCGGGGAGCTGTTTTTT.

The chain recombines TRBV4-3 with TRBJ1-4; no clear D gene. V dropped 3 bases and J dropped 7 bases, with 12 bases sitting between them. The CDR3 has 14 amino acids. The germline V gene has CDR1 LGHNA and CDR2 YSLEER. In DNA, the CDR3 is TGCGCCAGCAGCCAGGCAGGAGACCTTGAAAAACTGTTTTTT. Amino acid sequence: CASSQAGDLEKLFF.

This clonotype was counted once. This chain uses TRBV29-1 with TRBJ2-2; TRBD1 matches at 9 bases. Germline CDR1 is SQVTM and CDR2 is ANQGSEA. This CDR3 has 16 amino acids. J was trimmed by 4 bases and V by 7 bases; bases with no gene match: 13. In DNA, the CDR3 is TGCAGCGCCCAGGACAGGGGACGAAGGGCCACCGGGGAGCTGTTTTTT. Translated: CSAQDRGRRATGELFF.

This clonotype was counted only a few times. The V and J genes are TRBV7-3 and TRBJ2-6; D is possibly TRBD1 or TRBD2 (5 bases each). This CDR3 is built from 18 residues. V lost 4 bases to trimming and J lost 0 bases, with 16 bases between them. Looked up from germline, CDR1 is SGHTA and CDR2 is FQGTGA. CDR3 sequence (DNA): TGTGCCAGCAGCTCCCGGGTTCGGGGCAGCTCTGGGGCCAACGTCCTGACTTTC. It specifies CASSSRVRGSSGANVLTF.

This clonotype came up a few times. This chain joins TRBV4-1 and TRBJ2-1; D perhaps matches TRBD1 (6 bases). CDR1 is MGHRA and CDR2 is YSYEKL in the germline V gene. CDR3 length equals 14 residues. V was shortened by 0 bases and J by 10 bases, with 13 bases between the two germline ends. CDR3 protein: CASSQEHRDIEQFF. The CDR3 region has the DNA TGCGCCAGCAGCCAAGAGCACAGGGACATAGAGCAGTTCTTC.

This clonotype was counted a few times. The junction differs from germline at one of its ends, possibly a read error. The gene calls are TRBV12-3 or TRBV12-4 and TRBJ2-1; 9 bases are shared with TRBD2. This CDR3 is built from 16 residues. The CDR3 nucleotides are TGTGCTAGCATCCTGGGCGGGGGGGTAGCCTACAATGAGCAGTTCTTC. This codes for CASILGGGVAYNEQFF.

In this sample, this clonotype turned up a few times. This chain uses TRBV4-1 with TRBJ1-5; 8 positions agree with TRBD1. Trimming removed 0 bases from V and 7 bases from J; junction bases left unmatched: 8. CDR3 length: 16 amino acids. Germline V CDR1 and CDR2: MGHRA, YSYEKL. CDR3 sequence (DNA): TGCGCCAGCAGCCAAGATTTAGTGACAGGGGAACAGCCCCAGCATTTT. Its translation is CASSQDLVTGEQPQHF.

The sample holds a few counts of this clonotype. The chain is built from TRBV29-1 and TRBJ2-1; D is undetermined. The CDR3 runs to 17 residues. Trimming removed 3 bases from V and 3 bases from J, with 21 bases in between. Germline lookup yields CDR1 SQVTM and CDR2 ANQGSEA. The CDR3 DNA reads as TGCAGCGTTGACCCTCACTACAAGTCGACGATCTACAATGAGCAGTTCTTC. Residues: CSVDPHYKSTIYNEQFF.

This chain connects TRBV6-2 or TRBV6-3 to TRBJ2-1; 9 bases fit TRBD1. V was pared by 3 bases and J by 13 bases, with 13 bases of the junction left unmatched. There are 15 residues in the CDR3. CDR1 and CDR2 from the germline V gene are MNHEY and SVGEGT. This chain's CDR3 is CASSYGTGTWETQFF. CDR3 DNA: TGTGCCAGCAGTTATGGGACAGGGACTTGGGAGACCCAGTTCTTC.

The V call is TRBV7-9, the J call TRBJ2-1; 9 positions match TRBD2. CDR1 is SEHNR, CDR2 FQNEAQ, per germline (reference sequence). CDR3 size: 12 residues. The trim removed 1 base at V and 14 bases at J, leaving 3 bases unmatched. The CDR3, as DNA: TGTGCCAGCAGCTTAGTAGCGGGGGCGAAGTTCTTC. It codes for CASSLVAGAKFF.

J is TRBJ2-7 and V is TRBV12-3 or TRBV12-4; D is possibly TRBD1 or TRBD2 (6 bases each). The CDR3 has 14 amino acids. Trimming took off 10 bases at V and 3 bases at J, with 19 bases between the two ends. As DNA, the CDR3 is TGTGCCAACAGCCTAAGACAGGAGGGCTACGAGCAGTACTTC. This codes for CANSLRQEGYEQYF.

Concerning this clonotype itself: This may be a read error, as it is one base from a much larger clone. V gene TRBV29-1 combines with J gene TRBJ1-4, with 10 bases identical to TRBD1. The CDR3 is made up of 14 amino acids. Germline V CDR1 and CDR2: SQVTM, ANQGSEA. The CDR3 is CSVHRQGASEKRFF. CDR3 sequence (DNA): TGCAGCGTGCACCGACAGGGGGCTTCGGAAAAACGGTTTTTT.

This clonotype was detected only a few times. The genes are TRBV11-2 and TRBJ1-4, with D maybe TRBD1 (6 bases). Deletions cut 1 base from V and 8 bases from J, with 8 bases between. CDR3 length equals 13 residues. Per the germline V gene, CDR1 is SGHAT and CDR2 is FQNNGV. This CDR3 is CASSLGTAEKLFF. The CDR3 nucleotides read TGTGCCAGCAGCTTAGGGACAGCCGAAAAACTGTTTTTT.

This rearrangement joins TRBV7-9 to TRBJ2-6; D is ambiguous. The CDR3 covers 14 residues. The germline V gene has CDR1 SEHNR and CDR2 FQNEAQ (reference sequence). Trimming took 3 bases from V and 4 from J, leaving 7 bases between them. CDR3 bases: TGTGCCAGCAGCTTTGATGCCGGGGCCAACGTCCTGACTTTC. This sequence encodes CASSFDAGANVLTF.

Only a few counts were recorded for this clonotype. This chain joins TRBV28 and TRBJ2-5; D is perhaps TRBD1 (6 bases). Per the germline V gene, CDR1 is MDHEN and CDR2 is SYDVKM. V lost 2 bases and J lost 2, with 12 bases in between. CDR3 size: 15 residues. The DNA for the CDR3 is TGTGCCAGCAGTTTAGAACAGGGTGGGCAAGAGACCCAGTACTTC. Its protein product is CASSLEQGGQETQYF.

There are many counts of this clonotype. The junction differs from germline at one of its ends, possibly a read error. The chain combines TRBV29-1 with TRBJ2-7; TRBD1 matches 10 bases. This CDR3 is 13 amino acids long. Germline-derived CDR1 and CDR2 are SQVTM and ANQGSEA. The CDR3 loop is CSIDPTGGHEQYF. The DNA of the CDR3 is TGCAGCATTGACCCGACAGGGGGCCACGAGCAGTACTTC.

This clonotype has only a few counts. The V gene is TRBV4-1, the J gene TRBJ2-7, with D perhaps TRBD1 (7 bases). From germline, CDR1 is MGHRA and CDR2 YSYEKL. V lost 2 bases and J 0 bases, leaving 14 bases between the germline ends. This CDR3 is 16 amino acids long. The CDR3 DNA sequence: TGCGCCAGCAGCCAATGGGGGGACAGTATCTCCTACGAGCAGTACTTC. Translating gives CASSQWGDSISYEQYF.

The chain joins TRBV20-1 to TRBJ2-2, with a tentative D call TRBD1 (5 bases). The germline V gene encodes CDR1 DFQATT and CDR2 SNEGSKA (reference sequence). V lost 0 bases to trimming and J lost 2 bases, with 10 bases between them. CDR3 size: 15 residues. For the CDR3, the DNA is TGCAGTGCTAGAGATCAGGGCAGAAACACCGGGGAGCTGTTTTTT. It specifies CSARDQGRNTGELFF.

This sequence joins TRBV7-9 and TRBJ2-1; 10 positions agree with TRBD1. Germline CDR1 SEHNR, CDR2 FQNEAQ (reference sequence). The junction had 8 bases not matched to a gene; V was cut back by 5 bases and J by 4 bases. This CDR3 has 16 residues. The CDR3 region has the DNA TGTGCCAGCAGCCCCGCAGACAGGGGGCTATACAATGAGCAGTTCTTC. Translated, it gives CASSPADRGLYNEQFF.

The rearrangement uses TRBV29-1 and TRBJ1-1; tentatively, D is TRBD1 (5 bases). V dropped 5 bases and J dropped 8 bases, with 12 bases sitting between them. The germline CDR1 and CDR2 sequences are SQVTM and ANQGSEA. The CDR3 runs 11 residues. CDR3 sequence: CSVPWGLEAFF. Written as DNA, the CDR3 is TGCAGCGTTCCTTGGGGCCTAGAAGCTTTCTTT.